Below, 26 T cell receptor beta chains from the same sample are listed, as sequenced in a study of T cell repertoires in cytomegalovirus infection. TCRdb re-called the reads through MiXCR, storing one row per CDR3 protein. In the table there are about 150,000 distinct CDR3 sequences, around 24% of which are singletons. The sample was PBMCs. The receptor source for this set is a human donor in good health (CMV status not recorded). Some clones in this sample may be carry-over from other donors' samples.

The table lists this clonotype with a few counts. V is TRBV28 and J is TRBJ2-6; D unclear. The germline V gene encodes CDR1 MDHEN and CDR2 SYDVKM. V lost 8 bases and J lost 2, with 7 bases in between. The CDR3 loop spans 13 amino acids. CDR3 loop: CASDRTGANVLTF. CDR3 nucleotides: TGTGCCAGCGACCGCACTGGGGCCAACGTCCTGACTTTC.

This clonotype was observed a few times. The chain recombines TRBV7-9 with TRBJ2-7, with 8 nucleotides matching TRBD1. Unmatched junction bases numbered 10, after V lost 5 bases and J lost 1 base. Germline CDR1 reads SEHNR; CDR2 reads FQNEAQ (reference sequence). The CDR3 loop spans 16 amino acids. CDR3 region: CASSPPPGQESYEQYF. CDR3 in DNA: TGTGCCAGCAGCCCCCCACCGGGACAGGAGTCCTACGAGCAGTACTTC.

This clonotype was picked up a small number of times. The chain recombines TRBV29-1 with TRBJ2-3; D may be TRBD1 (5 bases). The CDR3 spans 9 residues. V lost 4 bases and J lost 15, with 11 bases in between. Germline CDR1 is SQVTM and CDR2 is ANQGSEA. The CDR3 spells CSVGQGEYF. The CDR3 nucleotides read TGCAGCGTTGGCCAGGGTGAATATTTT.

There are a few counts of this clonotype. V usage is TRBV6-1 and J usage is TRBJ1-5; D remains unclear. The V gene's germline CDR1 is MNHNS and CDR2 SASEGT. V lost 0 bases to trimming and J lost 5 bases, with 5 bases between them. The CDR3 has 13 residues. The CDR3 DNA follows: TGTGCCAGCAGTGAAGCAGAGTATCAGCCCCAGCATTTT. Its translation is CASSEAEYQPQHF.

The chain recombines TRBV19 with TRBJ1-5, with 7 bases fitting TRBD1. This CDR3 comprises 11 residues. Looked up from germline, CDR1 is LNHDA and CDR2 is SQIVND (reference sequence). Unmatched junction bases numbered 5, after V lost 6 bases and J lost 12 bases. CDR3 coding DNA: TGTGCCAGTAGACGGGGACAGTTCCAGCATTTT. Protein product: CASRRGQFQHF.

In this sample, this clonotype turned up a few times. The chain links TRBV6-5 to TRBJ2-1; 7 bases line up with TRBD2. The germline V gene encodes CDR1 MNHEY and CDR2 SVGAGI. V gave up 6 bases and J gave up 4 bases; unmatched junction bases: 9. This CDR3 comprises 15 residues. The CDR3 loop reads CASRIGTTGYNEQFF. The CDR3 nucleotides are TGTGCCAGCAGGATCGGGACTACGGGTTACAATGAGCAGTTCTTC.

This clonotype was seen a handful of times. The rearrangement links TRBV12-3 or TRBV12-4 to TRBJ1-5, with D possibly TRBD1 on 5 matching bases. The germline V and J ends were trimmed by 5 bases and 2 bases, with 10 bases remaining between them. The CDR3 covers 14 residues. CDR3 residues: CASSQLTGNQPQHF. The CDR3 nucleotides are TGTGCCAGCAGTCAATTGACAGGCAATCAGCCCCAGCATTTT.

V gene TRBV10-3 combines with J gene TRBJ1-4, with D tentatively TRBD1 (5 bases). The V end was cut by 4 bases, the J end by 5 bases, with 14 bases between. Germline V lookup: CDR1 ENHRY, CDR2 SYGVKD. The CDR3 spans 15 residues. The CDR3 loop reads CAISGGDDPNEKLFF. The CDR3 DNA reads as TGTGCCATCAGTGGAGGGGACGATCCGAATGAAAAACTGTTTTTT.

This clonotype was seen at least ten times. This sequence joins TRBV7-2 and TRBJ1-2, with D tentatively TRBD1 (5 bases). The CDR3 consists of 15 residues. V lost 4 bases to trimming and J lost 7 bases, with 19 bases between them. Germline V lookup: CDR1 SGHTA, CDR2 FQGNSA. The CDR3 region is CASSSFGGTDGGYTF. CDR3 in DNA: TGTGCCAGCAGCTCATTCGGGGGGACTGACGGTGGCTACACCTTC.

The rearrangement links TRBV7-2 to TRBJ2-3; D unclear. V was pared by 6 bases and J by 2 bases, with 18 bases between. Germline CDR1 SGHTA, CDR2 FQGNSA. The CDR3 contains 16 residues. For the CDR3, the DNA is TGTGCCAGCAGTACGCTCCCCGCAGCCCACACAGATACGCAGTATTTT. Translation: CASSTLPAAHTDTQYF.

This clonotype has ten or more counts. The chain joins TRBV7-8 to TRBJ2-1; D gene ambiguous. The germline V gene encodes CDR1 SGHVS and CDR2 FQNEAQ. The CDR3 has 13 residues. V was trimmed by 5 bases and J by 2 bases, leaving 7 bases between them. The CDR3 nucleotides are TGTGCCAGCAGCGAGGAAACCTACAATGAGCAGTTCTTC. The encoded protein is CASSEETYNEQFF.

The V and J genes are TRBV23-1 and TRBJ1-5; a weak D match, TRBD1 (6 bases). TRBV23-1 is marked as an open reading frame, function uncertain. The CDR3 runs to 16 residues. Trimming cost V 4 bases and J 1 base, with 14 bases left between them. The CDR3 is CASSPPTGYSNQPQHF. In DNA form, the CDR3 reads TGCGCCAGCAGTCCCCCGACAGGTTACAGCAATCAGCCCCAGCATTTT.

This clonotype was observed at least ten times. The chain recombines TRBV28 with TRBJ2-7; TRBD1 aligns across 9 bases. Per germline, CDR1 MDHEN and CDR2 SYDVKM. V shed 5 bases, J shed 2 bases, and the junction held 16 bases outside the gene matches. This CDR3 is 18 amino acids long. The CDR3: CASSPLVWERDRAYEQYF. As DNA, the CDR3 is TGTGCCAGCAGTCCCCTGGTGTGGGAACGGGACAGGGCCTACGAGCAGTACTTC.

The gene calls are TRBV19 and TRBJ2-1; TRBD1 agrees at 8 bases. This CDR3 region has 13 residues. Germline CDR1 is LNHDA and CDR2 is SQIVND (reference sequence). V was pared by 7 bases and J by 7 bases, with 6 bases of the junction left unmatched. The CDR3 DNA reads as TGTGCCAGTAACGGACAGGGCGGGAATGAGCAGTTCTTC. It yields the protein CASNGQGGNEQFF.

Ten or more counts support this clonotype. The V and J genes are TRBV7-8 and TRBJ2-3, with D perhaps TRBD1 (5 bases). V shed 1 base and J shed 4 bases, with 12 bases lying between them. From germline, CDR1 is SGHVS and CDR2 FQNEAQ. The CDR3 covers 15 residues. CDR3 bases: TGTGCCAGCAGCTTAGGGCAGGGCTGGGCAGATACGCAGTATTTT. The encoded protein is CASSLGQGWADTQYF.

CDR3 sequence: CASSPGSGRGNEQFF. CDR3 in DNA: TGTGCCAGCAGTCCAGGTAGCGGGAGGGGAAATGAGCAGTTCTTC. The chain joins TRBV7-2 to TRBJ2-1; 11 bases are shared with TRBD2. Germline V gene data show CDR1 as SGHTA and CDR2 as FQGNSA. V trimming: 6 bases; J trimming: 7 bases; junction bases outside the gene matches: 8. This CDR3 has 15 amino acids. The variable domain in full, completed from reference TRBV7-2 and TRBJ2-1, reads GAGVSQSPSNKVTEKGKDVELRCDPISGHTALYWYRQSLGQGLEFLIYFQGNSAPDKSGLPSDRFSAERTGGSVSTLTIQRTQQEDSAVYLCASSPGSGRGNEQFFGPGTRLTVL.

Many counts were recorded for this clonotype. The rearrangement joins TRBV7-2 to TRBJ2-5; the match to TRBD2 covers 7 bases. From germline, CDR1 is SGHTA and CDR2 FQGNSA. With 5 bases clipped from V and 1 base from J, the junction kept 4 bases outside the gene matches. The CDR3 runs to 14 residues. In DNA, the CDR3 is TGTGCCAGCAGCCATAGCGGGTCCCAAGAGACCCAGTACTTC. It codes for CASSHSGSQETQYF.

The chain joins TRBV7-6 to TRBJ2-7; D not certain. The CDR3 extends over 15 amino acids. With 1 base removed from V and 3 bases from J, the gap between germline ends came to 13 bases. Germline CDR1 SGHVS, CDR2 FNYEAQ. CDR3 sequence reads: CASSLEAYSRYEQYF. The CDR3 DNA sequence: TGTGCCAGCAGCTTAGAGGCGTACAGCCGCTACGAGCAGTACTTC.

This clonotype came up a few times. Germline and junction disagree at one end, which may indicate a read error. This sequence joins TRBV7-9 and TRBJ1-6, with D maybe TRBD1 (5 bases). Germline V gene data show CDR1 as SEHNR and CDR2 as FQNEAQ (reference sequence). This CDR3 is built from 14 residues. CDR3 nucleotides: TGTGCCAGCAGCCCGGGACGGAGTAATTCGCCCCTCCACTTT. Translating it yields CASSPGRSNSPLHF.

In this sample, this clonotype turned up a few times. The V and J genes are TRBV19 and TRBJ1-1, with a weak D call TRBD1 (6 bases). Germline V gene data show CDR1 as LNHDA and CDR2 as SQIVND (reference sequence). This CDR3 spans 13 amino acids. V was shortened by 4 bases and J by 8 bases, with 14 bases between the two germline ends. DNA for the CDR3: TGTGCCAGTAGTAGGAGGGGGAGTGTCGAAGCTTTCTTT. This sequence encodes CASSRRGSVEAFF.

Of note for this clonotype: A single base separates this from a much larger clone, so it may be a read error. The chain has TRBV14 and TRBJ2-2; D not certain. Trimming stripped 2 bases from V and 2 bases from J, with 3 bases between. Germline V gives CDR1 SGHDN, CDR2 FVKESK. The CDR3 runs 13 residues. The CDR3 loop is CASSQPNTGELFF. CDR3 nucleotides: TGTGCCAGCAGCCAACCCAACACCGGGGAGCTGTTTTTT.

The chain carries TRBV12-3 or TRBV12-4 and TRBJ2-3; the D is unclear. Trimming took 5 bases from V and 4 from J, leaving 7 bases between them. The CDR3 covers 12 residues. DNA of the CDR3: TGTGCCAGCAGTGCGGCTTCAGATACGCAGTATTTT. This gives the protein CASSAASDTQYF.

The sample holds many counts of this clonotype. Here the CDR3 DNA reads TGTGCCACCGGGAAGACAGGGGGCACAGATACGCAGTATTTT. Protein sequence: CATGKTGGTDTQYF. V is TRBV6-1 and J is TRBJ2-3; the match to TRBD1 covers 8 bases. The J segment lost 1 base and the V segment lost 10 bases, leaving 7 bases of the junction unmatched. The CDR3 contains 14 residues. CDR1 is MNHNS, CDR2 SASEGT, per germline.

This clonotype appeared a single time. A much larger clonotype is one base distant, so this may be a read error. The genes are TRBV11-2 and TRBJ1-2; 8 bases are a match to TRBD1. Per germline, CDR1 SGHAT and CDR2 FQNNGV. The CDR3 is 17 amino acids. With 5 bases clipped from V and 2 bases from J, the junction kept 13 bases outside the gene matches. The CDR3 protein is CASSRQGRLKENYGYTF. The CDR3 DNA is TGTGCCAGCAGCAGACAGGGGCGACTGAAAGAAAACTATGGCTACACCTTC. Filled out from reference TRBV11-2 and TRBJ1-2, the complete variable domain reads EAGVAQSPRYKIIEKRQSVAFWCNPISGHATLYWYQQILGQGPKLLIQFQNNGVVDDSQLPKDRFSAERLKGVDSTLKIQPAKLEDSAVYLCASSRQGRLKENYGYTFGSGTRLTVV.

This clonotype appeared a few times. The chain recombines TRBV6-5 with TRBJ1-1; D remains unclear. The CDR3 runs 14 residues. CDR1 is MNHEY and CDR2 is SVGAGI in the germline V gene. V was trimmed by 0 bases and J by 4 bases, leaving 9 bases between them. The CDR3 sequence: CASSYSSGSTEAFF. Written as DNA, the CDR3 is TGTGCCAGCAGTTACTCGAGCGGAAGCACTGAAGCTTTCTTT.

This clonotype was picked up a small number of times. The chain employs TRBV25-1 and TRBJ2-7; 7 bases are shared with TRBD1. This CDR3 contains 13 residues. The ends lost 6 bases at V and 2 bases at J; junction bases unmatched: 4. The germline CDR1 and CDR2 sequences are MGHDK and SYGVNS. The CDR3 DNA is TGTGCCAGCAGCAGAGGGACAGCCTACGAGCAGTACTTC. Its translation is CASSRGTAYEQYF.